Listed here are 23 T cell receptor beta chains from one sample, sequenced in a study of early T cells in non-severe SARS-CoV-2 infection. TCRdb recomputed calls from the 5' RACE reads with MiXCR, one row per CDR3 protein. The sample lists about 76,000 distinct CDR3 sequences, roughly 16% seen once, with 10% to 15% in the top ten. The sequencing input was whole blood. The receptors were sampled from an adult who was a healthcare worker with PCR-confirmed SARS-CoV-2 infection or an uninfected control (not recorded which).

This clonotype was seen a few times. The rearrangement joins TRBV4-2 to TRBJ2-3; 10 bases agree with TRBD2. The germline gives CDR1 LGHNA, CDR2 YNFKEQ. This CDR3 region has 18 residues. J was trimmed by 2 bases and V by 4 bases; bases with no gene match: 12. The CDR3 DNA reads as TGTGCCAGCAGCCCAAACGGAGCGGGGGGGCCCAACACAGATACGCAGTATTTT. It yields the protein CASSPNGAGGPNTDTQYF.

The V call is TRBV7-9, the J call TRBJ2-7; D is ambiguous. The germline gives CDR1 SEHNR, CDR2 FQNEAQ (reference sequence). The CDR3 has 13 amino acids. V lost 1 base and J 4 bases, leaving 8 bases between the germline ends. The CDR3 loop is CASSLVGNYEQYF. The CDR3 DNA reads TGTGCCAGCAGCTTAGTAGGGAATTACGAGCAGTACTTC.

CDR3 coding DNA: TGTGCCAGCAGCCCACCGGGCCCTGGGGAGCAGTACTTC. Amino acids: CASSPPGPGEQYF. This chain joins TRBV7-9 and TRBJ2-7; D unresolved. This CDR3 is built from 13 residues. Trimming shortened V by 5 bases and J by 7 bases, and 15 bases separated the two germline ends. Germline V gene lookup returns CDR1 SEHNR and CDR2 FQNEAQ (reference sequence). Supplemented by reference TRBV7-9 and TRBJ2-7, the full variable domain reads DTGVSQNPRHKITKRGQNVTFRCDPISEHNRLYWYRQTLGQGPEFLTYFQNEAQLEKSRLLSDRFSAERPKGSFSTLEIQRTEQGDSAMYLCASSPPGPGEQYFGPGTRLTVT.

This clonotype was counted a few times. This chain uses TRBV27 with TRBJ1-1, with a weak D call TRBD1 (6 bases). Trimming pared 4 bases from V and 1 base from J, leaving 10 bases between. The CDR3 is 14 amino acids. Germline CDR1 MNHEY, CDR2 SMNVEV (reference sequence). The CDR3 DNA reads TGTGCCAGCAGTTGGACAGTTAGGAACACTGAAGCTTTCTTT. Translation gives CASSWTVRNTEAFF.

This clonotype showed up just a few times. V gene TRBV19 combines with J gene TRBJ1-5; a possible D gene is TRBD1 (5 bases). V lost 9 bases to trimming and J lost 2 bases, with 17 bases between them. This CDR3 spans 15 amino acids. Germline CDR1 is LNHDA and CDR2 is SQIVND (reference sequence). The CDR3 bases are TGTGCCAGCACTTTCTCTGGGGGGGGCAATCAGCCCCAGCATTTT. It codes for CASTFSGGGNQPQHF.

This clonotype was seen at least ten times. The genes are TRBV5-1 and TRBJ1-6; D uncertain. Looked up from germline, CDR1 is SGHRS and CDR2 is YFSETQ. V lost 2 bases, J lost 5 bases, and 8 bases lay in between. The CDR3 has 14 amino acids. The CDR3 coding sequence is TGCGCCAGCAGCTTCGGGCGGGATAATTCACCCCTCCACTTT. It yields the protein CASSFGRDNSPLHF.

This clonotype was seen ten or more times. The gene calls are TRBV12-3 or TRBV12-4 and TRBJ2-3; D is uncertain. The CDR3 length is 12 residues. V was shortened by 1 base and J by 4 bases, with 3 bases between the two germline ends. The CDR3 bases are TGTGCCAGCAGTTTAGAAGCAGATACGCAGTATTTT. Translating it yields CASSLEADTQYF.

By sample fraction, this clonotype is medium-sized (0.01 to 0.1%). The CDR3, as DNA: TGTGCCAGCAGCTTAAGGGACAGGGGAAGCGACAATGAGCAGTTCTTC. Translating it yields CASSLRDRGSDNEQFF. The chain uses TRBV7-3 and TRBJ2-1; 10 nucleotides line up with TRBD1. V lost 1 base and J lost 5; bases outside the gene matches: 5. The CDR3 totals 16 residues. Germline V gene lookup returns CDR1 SGHTA and CDR2 FQGTGA.

The CDR3 DNA is TGTGCCATCAGTGTGATCGTGCGAGGCGAAGAGCAGTACTTC. Its translation is CAISVIVRGEEQYF. The chain combines TRBV10-3 with TRBJ2-7, with D unresolved. V lost 4 bases to trimming and J lost 7 bases, with 17 bases between them. The germline CDR1 and CDR2 sequences are ENHRY and SYGVKD. The length of the CDR3 is 14 residues.

V is TRBV5-4 and J is TRBJ2-3; 11 bases are shared with TRBD1. Losses at the gene ends were 4 bases for V and 3 bases for J; bases not matched to a gene: 7. This CDR3 has 16 residues. Germline V CDR1 and CDR2: SGHNT, YYREEE (reference sequence). The DNA for the CDR3 is TGTGCCAGCAGCGGCGGGACAGGGGGTGGAACAGATACGCAGTATTTT. Protein product: CASSGGTGGGTDTQYF.

This clonotype came up a few times. The chain carries TRBV5-6 and TRBJ2-2; weak D call: TRBD1 (5 bases). Germline V CDR1 and CDR2: SGHDT, YYEEEE. This CDR3 has 14 amino acids. V gave up 7 bases and J gave up 4 bases, with 14 bases separating them. CDR3 DNA: TGTGCCAGCTGCTCCCCTCAGGGCACCGGGGAGCTGTTTTTT. Its protein product is CASCSPQGTGELFF.

This clonotype was counted only a few times. The chain employs TRBV28 and TRBJ2-7; tentatively, D is TRBD2 (6 bases). CDR1 MDHEN and CDR2 SYDVKM come from the germline V gene. Trimming removed 6 bases at V and 5 bases at J, with 17 bases between. The length of the CDR3 is 14 residues. The CDR3 DNA reads TGTGCCAGCAGCACACGGGGGAAGCAGGACGAGCAGTACTTC. Translating it yields CASSTRGKQDEQYF.

The chain uses TRBV24-1 and TRBJ2-5, with TRBD1 matching over 7 bases. CDR1 is KGHDR and CDR2 is SFDVKD in the germline V gene. With V trimmed by 5 bases and J by 5 bases, 16 bases remained unmatched. CDR3 size: 17 residues. The CDR3 spells CATSASLRDRGRETQYF. CDR3 sequence (DNA): TGTGCCACCAGTGCGAGTCTCCGGGACAGAGGGCGCGAGACCCAGTACTTC.

As concerns this clonotype: One base away lies a much larger clone, so this may be a sequencing read error. The chain is built from TRBV7-3 and TRBJ2-2; D remains ambiguous. The V end lost 4 bases, the J end lost 7 bases, and 10 bases lay between the germline ends. The CDR3 is 13 amino acids. Per the germline V gene, CDR1 is SGHTA and CDR2 is FQGTGA. This chain's CDR3 is CASSSSLRGELFF. Here the CDR3 DNA reads TGTGCCAGCAGCTCCTCTCTCCGCGGGGAGCTGTTTTTT.

J is TRBJ1-1 and V is TRBV5-4; D may be TRBD1 (6 bases). CDR1 is SGHNT, CDR2 YYREEE, per germline (reference sequence). Trimming took off 4 bases at V and 4 bases at J, with 17 bases between the two ends. There are 15 residues in the CDR3. The CDR3 spells CASSGTGISGTEAFF. The CDR3 nucleotides read TGTGCCAGCAGCGGAACAGGGATTAGCGGCACTGAAGCTTTCTTT. The full variable domain, with the rest looked up from reference TRBV5-4 and TRBJ1-1, is ETGVTQSPTHLIKTRGQQVTLRCSSQSGHNTVSWYQQALGQGPQFIFQYYREEENGRGNFPPRFSGLQFPNYSSELNVNALELDDSALYLCASSGTGISGTEAFFGQGTRLTVV.

This clonotype was detected a few times. The rearrangement links TRBV20-1 to TRBJ2-1, with 8 positions matching TRBD2. V dropped 1 base and J dropped 14; count of bases not matched to a gene: 13. The CDR3 runs to 14 residues. Germline V CDR1 and CDR2: DFQATT, SNEGSKA (reference sequence). The CDR3 spells CSARVVIGGADKFF. The CDR3 nucleotides read TGCAGTGCTAGAGTAGTGATCGGGGGGGCTGATAAGTTCTTC.

This clonotype was recorded many times. This chain links TRBV30 with TRBJ2-5, with D possibly being TRBD1 (6 bases). With 0 bases removed from V and 4 bases from J, the gap between germline ends came to 6 bases. Per the germline V gene, CDR1 is GTSNPN and CDR2 is SVGIG (reference sequence). The CDR3 spans 12 residues. CDR3 coding DNA: TGTGCCTGGAGTGTACAGGGAGAGACCCAGTACTTC. This encodes CAWSVQGETQYF.

This clonotype was recorded many times. This chain links TRBV19 with TRBJ1-2; D is unclear. CDR1 is LNHDA, CDR2 SQIVND, per germline (reference sequence). The CDR3 covers 12 residues. V was pared by 7 bases and J by 2 bases, with 8 bases between. The CDR3 sequence: CASTGRNYGYTF. CDR3 coding DNA: TGTGCCAGTACTGGACGGAACTATGGCTACACCTTC.

V is TRBV3-1 and J is TRBJ2-7; D may be TRBD1 or TRBD2 (6 bases each). Germline CDR1 reads LGHDT; CDR2 reads YNNKEL (reference sequence). Trimming stripped 0 bases from V and 5 bases from J, with 14 bases between. CDR3 size: 15 residues. This CDR3 reads CASSQDWRDNHEQYF. CDR3 DNA sequence: TGTGCCAGCAGCCAAGATTGGAGGGACAACCACGAGCAGTACTTC.

The V call is TRBV5-1, the J call TRBJ1-1; D gene ambiguous. This CDR3 comprises 15 residues. Trimming stripped 3 bases from V and 0 bases from J, with 12 bases between. Germline loops: CDR1 SGHRS, CDR2 YFSETQ. The CDR3 loop reads CASSSWTNMNTEAFF. The CDR3 nucleotides are TGCGCCAGCAGCTCTTGGACCAACATGAACACTGAAGCTTTCTTT.

V gene TRBV29-1 combines with J gene TRBJ2-2; D not resolved. Trimming left V 3 bases short and J 8 bases short, with 16 bases between. The CDR3 is 14 amino acids. Per the germline V gene, CDR1 is SQVTM and CDR2 is ANQGSEA. CDR3 region: CSVEDRGGAGELFF. CDR3 sequence (DNA): TGCAGCGTTGAGGATCGCGGTGGAGCAGGGGAGCTGTTTTTT.

V is TRBV4-1 and J is TRBJ2-7, with TRBD2 identical over 11 bases. Trimming cost V 8 bases and J 0 bases; bases outside gene matches: 6. CDR1 and CDR2 (germline): MGHRA, YSYEKL. The CDR3 extends over 15 amino acids. The CDR3 DNA reads TGCGCCAGCCGCAAGACTAGCGGGGACTCCTACGAGCAGTACTTC. Its translation is CASRKTSGDSYEQYF.

The chain links TRBV11-1 to TRBJ1-1, with 7 bases identical to TRBD1. Germline assignment: CDR1 SGHAT and CDR2 FQDESV (reference sequence). J lost 3 bases, V lost 5 bases, and 12 bases had no gene match. The CDR3 extends over 16 amino acids. The CDR3 here is CASSLIPDRLDTEAFF. DNA for the CDR3: TGTGCCAGCAGCCTCATCCCGGACAGGTTGGACACTGAAGCTTTCTTT.